This T cell receptor beta chain is drawn from a study of cytomegalovirus exposure and HLA in healthy donors. Broader study findings: As was reported, the classifier diagnosed cytomegalovirus status with high specificity and sensitivity.

Sequencing used immunoSEQ multiplex PCR; TCRdb keeps in-frame clones, though not all of them. This table holds tens of thousands of clones, about 88% found once. Germline CDR1 GTSNPN, CDR2 SVGIG (reference sequence). The length of the CDR3 is 13 residues. Trimming took 2 bases from V and 6 from J, leaving 13 bases between them. On this clone itself: Its antigen is not known.

The source is a woman under 30 in good health and CMV-seronegative. The sequenced sample was PBMCs. This chain joins TRBV30 and TRBJ1-2; D not certain. CDR3 nucleotide sequence: TGTGCCTGGAGTTATTCTACAGTCGATGGCTACACCTTC. Translated, it gives CAWSYSTVDGYTF.